Reported below is one TCR beta chain. Those enrolled, adults aged roughly 18 to 89 years, came from about two dozen US areas. Cohorts were determined from participant-reported clinical history. This sample was taken from a study of blood T cell repertoires in COVID-19. About the research overall: T cells, B-cell-depleted T cells, or PBMCs supplied cDNA or gDNA.

Authors' analysis steps: Estimates of nucleated cell counts were drawn from the amplification of reference gene primers. Assay used: immunoSEQ multiplex PCR; TCRdb lists only in-frame clones, some missing. V and J calls and clone size come straight from that table; D and trimming were deduced from the DNA. This table has more than 200,000 clones, around 84% appearing once. From germline, CDR1 is MNHEY and CDR2 SVGAGI. V was trimmed by 7 bases and J by 3 bases, leaving 13 bases between them. The CDR3 sequence is 14 residues long. The sample consisted of PBMCs or T cells enriched from blood (not recorded which). The chain combines TRBV6-5 with TRBJ1-5, with unresolved D. This TCR derives from a woman aged 45-65 years who had recovered from COVID-19. The CDR3 sequence: CASTLMGYNQPQHF. CDR3 nucleotides: TGTGCCAGCACCTTAATGGGCTACAATCAGCCCCAGCATTTT.